This T cell receptor beta chain was retrieved from a study of cytomegalovirus exposure and HLA in healthy donors. Study-wide background: Unique TCRs numbering roughly 85 million, obtained from HLA-typed donors, made up an early data release. General study results and limits: Associated with cytomegalovirus, according to the listing, were 170 or so TCR beta chains.

Germline CDR1 and CDR2: SGHVS and FNYEAQ. CDR3 length: 15 amino acids. V was pared by 1 base and J by 7 bases, with 8 bases of the junction left unmatched. Points on this clone: The target antigen is unknown.

This PCR relied on a set of 60 Vbeta primers and 13 Jbeta primers. Using immunoSEQ multiplex PCR, the repertoire was profiled, and TCRdb retains in-frame clones only, with some absent. The data contain about 250,000 clones, about 80% of them singletons. The chain has TRBV7-6 and TRBJ2-3; 7 bases align to TRBD2. Sequenced material: PBMCs. The source of this sequence is a girl aged 2-10 years in good health and CMV-seronegative. DNA for the CDR3: TGTGCCAGCAGCTTAGAGGTGGGAGGGCCGAATACGCAGTATTTT. Amino acid sequence: CASSLEVGGPNTQYF.